The 6 T cell receptor beta chains given below trace back to one sample, sequenced in a study of CD8+ T cells in alopecia areata. After isolation, RNA underwent reverse transcription to generate cDNA as the sequencing template. The protocol was immunoSEQ multiplex PCR, while the TCRdb copy is restricted to in-frame clones and leaves out a portion. The repertoire holds some 200,000 clones, around two fifths seen once, with around 3% in the top ten. Described treatment: oral pan-JAK inhibitor, 5-10 mg twice daily. The sample here was CD4+ T cells sorted from blood, taken at approximately week 36, from a patient treated with tofacitinib. Every receptor here comes from a human donor with alopecia areata.

The chain is built from TRBV9 and TRBJ2-1; D is possibly TRBD1 or TRBD2 (5 bases each). The V gene's germline CDR1 is SGDLS and CDR2 YYNGEE. The CDR3 is 16 amino acids. Deletions cut 0 bases from V and 2 bases from J, with 12 bases between. In DNA form, the CDR3 reads TGTGCCAGCAGCGTAGCTGGGGGAGTCACCTACAATGAGCAGTTCTTC. It codes for CASSVAGGVTYNEQFF.

This rearrangement joins TRBV5-1 to TRBJ2-2; no firm D call. Germline V lookup: CDR1 SGHRS, CDR2 YFSETQ. Trimming removed 4 bases at V and 0 bases at J, with 10 bases between. This CDR3 has 15 amino acids. The CDR3 region is CASSQDVSNTGELFF. CDR3 nucleotides: TGCGCCAGCAGCCAGGACGTATCGAACACCGGGGAGCTGTTTTTT.

The gene calls are TRBV15 and TRBJ2-5, with D unresolved. The germline gives CDR1 LNHNV, CDR2 YYDKDF (reference sequence). The CDR3 runs to 13 residues. V was shortened by 1 base and J by 3 bases, with 6 bases between the two germline ends. In nucleotides, the CDR3 is TGTGCCACCAGCAGAGGCTTAAAAGAGACCCAGTACTTC. Translating it yields CATSRGLKETQYF.

The genes are TRBV4-2 and TRBJ2-7; D gene ambiguous. With 3 bases removed from V and 2 bases from J, the gap between germline ends came to 11 bases. Germline values: CDR1 LGHNA, CDR2 YNFKEQ. The CDR3 covers 14 residues. Written as DNA, the CDR3 is TGTGCCAGCAGCCAGCCGACCCTTCCCTACGAGCAGTACTTC. Encoded protein: CASSQPTLPYEQYF.

V usage is TRBV7-2 and J usage is TRBJ2-1; 8 nucleotides line up with TRBD2. This CDR3 spans 16 amino acids. After removal of 1 base from V and 5 bases from J, the junction contained 7 bases not matched to a gene. In germline, CDR1 is SGHTA, CDR2 FQGNSA. DNA of the CDR3: TGTGCCAGCAGCTTAGGCCGGGGAGCGGGGGACAATGAGCAGTTCTTC. The encoded protein is CASSLGRGAGDNEQFF.

The chain recombines TRBV5-1 with TRBJ1-2; a weak D match, TRBD1 (5 bases). From germline, CDR1 is SGHRS and CDR2 YFSETQ. The CDR3 extends over 13 amino acids. Between the trimmed V and J ends, which lost 2 bases and 1 base, there was a span of 6 bases. Here the CDR3 reads CASSLQDNYGYTF. In DNA, the CDR3 is TGCGCCAGCAGCTTACAGGATAACTATGGCTACACCTTC.